The 13 T cell receptor beta chains listed next were all sequenced from one sample in a study of PD-L1 blockade in urothelial cancer. The assay was immunoSEQ multiplex PCR, and TCRdb's table has in-frame clones only and misses some. The sample lists over 65,000 clones, roughly 80% occurring once. The source was PBMCs, collected around atezolizumab (anti-PD-L1) treatment. The receptors shown here come from a man aged 70-80 years with urothelial cancer.

The chain carries TRBV5-5 and TRBJ1-2; 9 bases fit TRBD1. The length of the CDR3 is 13 residues. Germline CDR1 is SGHKS and CDR2 is YYEKEE (reference sequence). V shed 4 bases, J shed 7 bases, and the junction held 5 bases outside the gene matches. The CDR3 region has the DNA TGTGCCAGCAGCAATGGACAGGGGATTGGCTACACCTTC. Amino acids: CASSNGQGIGYTF.

This chain joins TRBV15 and TRBJ2-1; 9 bases are shared with TRBD1. This CDR3 has 17 amino acids. The V and J ends lost 4 bases and 5 bases, in that order; junction bases with no gene match: 12. CDR1 and CDR2 from the germline V gene are LNHNV and YYDKDF (reference sequence). For the CDR3, the DNA is TGTGCCACCAGCACCTACCGCCGTGGACAGGGGCACAATGAGCAGTTCTTC. It specifies CATSTYRRGQGHNEQFF.

V and J are TRBV5-1 and TRBJ2-1, with 11 bases fitting TRBD1. Looked up from germline, CDR1 is SGHRS and CDR2 is YFSETQ. This CDR3 comprises 17 residues. The J segment lost 3 bases and the V segment lost 2 bases, leaving 7 bases of the junction unmatched. The CDR3 region is CASSFPPGTGGYNEQFF. The CDR3 DNA reads as TGCGCCAGCAGCTTCCCACCAGGGACAGGGGGCTACAATGAGCAGTTCTTC.

This clone was recorded only once. The CDR3 nucleotides are TGTGCCAGCAGCTGGTTCGGACAGGCTTGGAATGAGCAGTTCTTC. It is translated as CASSWFGQAWNEQFF. The chain is built from TRBV5-6 and TRBJ2-1, with 7 bases lining up with TRBD1. CDR1 and CDR2 from the germline V gene are SGHDT and YYEEEE. The CDR3 covers 15 residues. V was pared by 3 bases and J by 7 bases, with 10 bases of the junction left unmatched.

This clone was counted only a few times. The chain combines TRBV10-2 with TRBJ1-2, with 8 bases identical to TRBD1. The CDR3 is 14 amino acids. In germline, CDR1 is WSHSY, CDR2 SAAADI. V shed 3 bases, J shed 8 bases, and the junction held 8 bases outside the gene matches. The CDR3 region is CASSEATGARGYTF. CDR3 in DNA: TGCGCCAGCAGTGAAGCGACAGGGGCCCGCGGCTACACCTTC.

CDR3 in DNA: TGTGCCAGCAGTTTATCGGGAGGGCCTTACGAGCAGTACTTC. This translates into CASSLSGGPYEQYF. The genes are TRBV28 and TRBJ2-5, with 8 bases lining up with TRBD2. The assigned J gene may be wrong: the sequence end matches TRBJ2-7 better. The CDR3 extends over 14 amino acids. Germline CDR1 MDHEN, CDR2 SYDVKM.

The chain carries TRBV7-9 and TRBJ2-7, with 7 bases that match TRBD1. Germline CDR1 reads SEHNR; CDR2 reads FQNEAQ (reference sequence). The CDR3 length is 14 residues. J was trimmed by 5 bases and V by 5 bases; bases with no gene match: 9. The CDR3 sequence is CASSVAHRGNEQYF. The CDR3 DNA reads as TGTGCCAGCAGCGTTGCACACAGGGGAAACGAGCAGTACTTC. Full variable domain (outside the CDR3, taken from reference TRBV7-9 and TRBJ2-7): DTGVSQNPRHKITKRGQNVTFRCDPISEHNRLYWYRQTLGQGPEFLTYFQNEAQLEKSRLLSDRFSAERPKGSFSTLEIQRTEQGDSAMYLCASSVAHRGNEQYFGPGTRLTVT.

V and J are TRBV15 and TRBJ1-2; D is perhaps TRBD1 (6 bases). The CDR3 length is 15 residues. Trimming stripped 5 bases from V and 5 bases from J, with 18 bases between. Per the germline V gene, CDR1 is LNHNV and CDR2 is YYDKDF (reference sequence). DNA for the CDR3: TGTGCCACCAGCCCCGGACAGAATCTAAAGTATGGCTACACCTTC. Its protein is CATSPGQNLKYGYTF.

This chain joins TRBV7-3 and TRBJ2-7; 8 positions match TRBD1. Trimming removed 1 base from V and 4 bases from J; junction bases left unmatched: 0. CDR1 and CDR2 from the germline V gene are SGHTA and FQGTGA. This CDR3 spans 13 amino acids. The CDR3 region is CASSLNRGYEQYF. For the CDR3, the DNA is TGTGCCAGCAGCTTAAACAGGGGGTACGAGCAGTACTTC.

The chain uses TRBV27 and TRBJ2-5; 8 bases align to TRBD1. Germline-derived CDR1 and CDR2 are MNHEY and SMNVEV (reference sequence). This CDR3 comprises 13 residues. Germline trimming cut 3 bases from V and 4 bases from J; bases unmatched to any gene: 1. For the CDR3, the DNA is TGTGCCAGCAGTTTTCAGGGGGCAGAGACCCAGTACTTC. It translates to CASSFQGAETQYF.

In its sample, this clone was seen a few times. Written as DNA, the CDR3 is TGTGCCAGCAGTGAAGCTCCGACAGTACCTTATAGCAATCAGCCCCAGCATTTT. Amino acid sequence: CASSEAPTVPYSNQPQHF. This chain uses TRBV6-1 with TRBJ1-5, with a tentative D call TRBD1 (5 bases). V lost 0 bases and J 0 bases, leaving 15 bases between the germline ends. There are 18 residues in the CDR3. CDR1 and CDR2 from the germline V gene are MNHNS and SASEGT.

This chain joins TRBV18 and TRBJ2-5; tentative D call: TRBD2 (6 bases). The V end lost 2 bases, the J end lost 4 bases, and 8 bases lay between the germline ends. CDR1 is KGHSH, CDR2 LQKENI, per germline. This CDR3 has 13 amino acids. Here the CDR3 DNA reads TGTGCCAGCTCACCAAAGGGAGGAGAGACCCAGTACTTC. This gives the protein CASSPKGGETQYF. Using reference TRBV18 and TRBJ2-5 for the parts outside the CDR3, the full variable domain is NAGVMQNPRHLVRRRGQEARLRCSPMKGHSHVYWYRQLPEEGLKFMVYLQKENIIDESGMPKERFSAEFPKEGPSILRIQQVVRGDSAAYFCASSPKGGETQYFGPGTRLLVL.

The V gene is TRBV10-1, the J gene TRBJ2-3, with 12 bases that match TRBD1. The CDR3 consists of 15 residues. V lost 6 bases to trimming and J lost 4 bases; unmatched junction nucleotides: 5. Germline-derived CDR1 and CDR2 are WNHNN and SYGVQD (reference sequence). Here the CDR3 reads CASRKGQGASDTQYF. The CDR3, as DNA: TGCGCCAGCAGGAAGGGACAGGGGGCCTCAGATACGCAGTATTTT.